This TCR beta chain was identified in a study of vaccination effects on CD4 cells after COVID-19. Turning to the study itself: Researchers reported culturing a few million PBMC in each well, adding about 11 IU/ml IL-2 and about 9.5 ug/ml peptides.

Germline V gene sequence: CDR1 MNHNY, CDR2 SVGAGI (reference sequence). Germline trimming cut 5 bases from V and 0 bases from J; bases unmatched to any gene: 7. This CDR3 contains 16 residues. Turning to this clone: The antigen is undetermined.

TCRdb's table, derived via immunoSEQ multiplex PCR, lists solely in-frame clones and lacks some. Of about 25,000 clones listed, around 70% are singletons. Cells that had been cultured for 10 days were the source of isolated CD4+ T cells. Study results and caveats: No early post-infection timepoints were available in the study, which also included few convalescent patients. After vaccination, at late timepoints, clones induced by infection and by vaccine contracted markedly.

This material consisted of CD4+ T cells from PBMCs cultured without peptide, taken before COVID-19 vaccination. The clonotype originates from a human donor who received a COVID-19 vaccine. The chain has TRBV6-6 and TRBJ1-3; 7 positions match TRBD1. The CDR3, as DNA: TGTGCCAGCAGTCCTCGGGACAGCGGCTCTGGAAACACCATATATTTT. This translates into CASSPRDSGSGNTIYF.